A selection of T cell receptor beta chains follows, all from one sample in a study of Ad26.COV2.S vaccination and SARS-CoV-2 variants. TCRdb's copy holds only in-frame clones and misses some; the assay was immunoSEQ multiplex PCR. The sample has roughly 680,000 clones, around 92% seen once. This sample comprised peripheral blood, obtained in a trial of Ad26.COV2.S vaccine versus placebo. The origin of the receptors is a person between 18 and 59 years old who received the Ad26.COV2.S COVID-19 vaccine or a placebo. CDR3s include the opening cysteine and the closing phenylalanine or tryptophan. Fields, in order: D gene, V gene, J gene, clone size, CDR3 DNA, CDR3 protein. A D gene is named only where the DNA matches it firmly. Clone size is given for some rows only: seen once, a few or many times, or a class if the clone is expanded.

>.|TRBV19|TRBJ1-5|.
TGTGCCAGTAACAGGATCATCTATCAGCCCCAGCATTTT
CASNRIIYQPQHF
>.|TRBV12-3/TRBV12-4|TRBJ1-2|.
TGTGCCAGCAGTCCCGGAGGCCGAGGCTACACCTTC
CASSPGGRGYTF
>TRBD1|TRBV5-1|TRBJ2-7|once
TGCGCCAGCAGCCGGACAGGGAGCTACGAGCAGTACTTC
CASSRTGSYEQYF
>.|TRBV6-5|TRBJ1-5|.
TGTGCCAGCAGTTACTCGAGAGGGCAAGGTCAGCCCCAGCATTTT
CASSYSRGQGQPQHF
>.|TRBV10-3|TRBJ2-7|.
TGTGCCATCAGCCCCCCCCCTGTGCAGTACTTC
CAISPPPVQYF
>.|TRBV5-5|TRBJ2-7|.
TGTGCCAGCAGCTTGGTAGTGACCTACGAGCAGTACTTC
CASSLVVTYEQYF
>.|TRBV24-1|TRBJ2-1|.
TGTGCCACCAGTGATGGCTACCCAGTAGAGCAGTTCTTC
CATSDGYPVEQFF
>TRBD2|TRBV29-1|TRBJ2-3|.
TGCAGCGAGGAGCGGGAGGGCACAGATACGCAGTATTTT
CSEEREGTDTQYF
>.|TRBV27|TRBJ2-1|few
TGTGCCAGCAGTTTGTTGGCAGGGGACGATGAGCAGTTCTTC
CASSLLAGDDEQFF
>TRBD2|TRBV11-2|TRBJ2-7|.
TGTGCCAGCAGCTGGGGGACTAGCGGCTACGAGCAGTACTTC
CASSWGTSGYEQYF
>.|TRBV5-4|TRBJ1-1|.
TGTGCCAGCAGCCTCCAACTTGAGGGTAAAAATGAAGCTTTCTTT
CASSLQLEGKNEAFF
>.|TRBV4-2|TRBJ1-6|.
TGTGCCAGCAGCCTAGCGTCCCAAGGCAATTTTTCACCCCTCCACTTT
CASSLASQGNFSPLHF
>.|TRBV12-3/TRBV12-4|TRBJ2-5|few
TGTGCCAGCAGTCCCGAGGTGAAGACCCAGTACTTC
CASSPEVKTQYF
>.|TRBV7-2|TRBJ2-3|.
TGTGCCAGCAGCCCGAGGGGGGGATCGGCAGATACGCAGTATTTT
CASSPRGGSADTQYF
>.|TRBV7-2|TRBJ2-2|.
TGTGCCAGCAGCTCAACGGGACGCCCGAACACCGGGGAGCTGTTTTTT
CASSSTGRPNTGELFF
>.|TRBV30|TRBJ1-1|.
TGTGCCTGGACGTTAATGAACACTGAAGCTTTCTTT
CAWTLMNTEAFF
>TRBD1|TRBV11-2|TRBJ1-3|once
TGTGCCAGCAGTCGAGGACAGGGTTTAACTGGAAACACCATATATTTT
CASSRGQGLTGNTIYF
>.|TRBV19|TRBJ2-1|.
TGTGCCAGTAGTAGGACAATCTCCTACAATGAGCAGTTCTTC
CASSRTISYNEQFF
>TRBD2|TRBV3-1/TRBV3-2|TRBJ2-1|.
TGTGCCAGCAGCTCTCTAGCGGGAACTGAGCAGTTCTTC
CASSSLAGTEQFF
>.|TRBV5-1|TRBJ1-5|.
TGCGCCAGCAGCTTGGAAGGTAATAGCAATCAGCCCCAGCATTTT
CASSLEGNSNQPQHF
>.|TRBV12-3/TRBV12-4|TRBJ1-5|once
TGTGCCAGCAGTCAAGGGCGGGGTCAGCCCCAGCATTTT
CASSQGRGQPQHF
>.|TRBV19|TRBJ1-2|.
TGTGCCAGTAGTACGAACAGGCCGGGGGGCTACACCTTC
CASSTNRPGGYTF
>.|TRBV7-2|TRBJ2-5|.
TGTGCCAGCAGATCCCCCGGGCTGCCAGGGTCCCAGTACTTC
CASRSPGLPGSQYF
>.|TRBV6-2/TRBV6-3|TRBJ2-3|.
TGTGCCAGCAGTTACTCTCCTTTTGGGGATACGCAGTATTTT
CASSYSPFGDTQYF
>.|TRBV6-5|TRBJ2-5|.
TGTGCCAGCAGTTTGGTAGTCCGGGAGACCCAGTACTTC
CASSLVVRETQYF
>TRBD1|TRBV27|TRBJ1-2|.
TGTGCCAGCAGTGGGGACAGATTCTATGGCTACACCTTC
CASSGDRFYGYTF
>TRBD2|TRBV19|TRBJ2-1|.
TGTGCCAGTAGCTCTGGGACTAGCCACTACAATGAGCAGTTCTTC
CASSSGTSHYNEQFF
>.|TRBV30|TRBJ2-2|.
TGTGCCTGGAGTAAAGGACTCCAGCACACCGGGGAGCTGTTTTTT
CAWSKGLQHTGELFF
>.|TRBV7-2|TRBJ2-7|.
TGTGCCAGCAGCAAGGACTATCGCTCCTACGAGCAGTACTTC
CASSKDYRSYEQYF
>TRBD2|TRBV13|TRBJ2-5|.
TGTGCCAGCAGCCCCTGGACTAGCGGAAAAGAGACCCAGTACTTC
CASSPWTSGKETQYF
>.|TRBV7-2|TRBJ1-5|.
TGTGCCAGCAGCTTTCCGACAGGCGTGGGCAATCAGCCCCAGCATTTT
CASSFPTGVGNQPQHF